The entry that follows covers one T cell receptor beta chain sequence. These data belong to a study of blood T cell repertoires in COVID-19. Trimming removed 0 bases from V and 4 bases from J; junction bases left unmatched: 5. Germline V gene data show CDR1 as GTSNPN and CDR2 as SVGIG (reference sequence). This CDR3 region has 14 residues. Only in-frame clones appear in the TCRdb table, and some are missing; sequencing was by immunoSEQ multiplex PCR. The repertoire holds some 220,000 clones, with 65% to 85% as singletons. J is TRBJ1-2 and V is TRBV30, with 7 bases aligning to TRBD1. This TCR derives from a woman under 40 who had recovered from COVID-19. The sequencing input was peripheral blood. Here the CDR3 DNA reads TGTGCCTGGAGTGTAGGGGGCTCGGGCTATGGCTACACCTTC. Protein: CAWSVGGSGYGYTF.